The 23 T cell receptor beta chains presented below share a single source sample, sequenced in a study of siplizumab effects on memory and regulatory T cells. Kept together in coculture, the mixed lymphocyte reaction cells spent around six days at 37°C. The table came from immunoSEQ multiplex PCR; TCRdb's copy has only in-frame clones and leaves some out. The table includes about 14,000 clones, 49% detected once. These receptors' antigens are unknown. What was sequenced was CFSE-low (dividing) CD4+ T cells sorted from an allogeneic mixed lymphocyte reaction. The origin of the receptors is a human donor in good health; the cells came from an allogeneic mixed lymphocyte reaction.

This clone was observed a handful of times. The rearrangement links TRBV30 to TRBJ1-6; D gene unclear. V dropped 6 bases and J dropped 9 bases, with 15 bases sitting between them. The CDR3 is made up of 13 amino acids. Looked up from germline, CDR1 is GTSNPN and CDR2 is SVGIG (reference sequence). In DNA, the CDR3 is TGTGCCTGTGACATCAATACGTTTTCACCCCTCCACTTT. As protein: CACDINTFSPLHF.

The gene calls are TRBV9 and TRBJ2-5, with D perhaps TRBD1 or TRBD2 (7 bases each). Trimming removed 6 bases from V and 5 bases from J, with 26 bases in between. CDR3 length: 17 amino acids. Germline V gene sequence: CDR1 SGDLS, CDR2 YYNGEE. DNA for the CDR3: TGTGCCAGCACCCAAGGGGAGGGGGCGCTTATTCGGGAGACCCAGTACTTC. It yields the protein CASTQGEGALIRETQYF.

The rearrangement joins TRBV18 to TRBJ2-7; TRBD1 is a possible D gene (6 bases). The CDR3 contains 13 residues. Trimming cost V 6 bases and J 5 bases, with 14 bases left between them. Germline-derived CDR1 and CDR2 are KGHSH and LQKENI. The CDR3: CASSRGYPDEQYF. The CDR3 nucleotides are TGTGCCAGCTCTAGGGGGTACCCGGACGAGCAGTACTTC.

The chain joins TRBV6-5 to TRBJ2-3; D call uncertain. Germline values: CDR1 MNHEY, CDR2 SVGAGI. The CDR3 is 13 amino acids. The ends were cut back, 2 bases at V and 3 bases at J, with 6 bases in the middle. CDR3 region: CASSYDLTDTQYF. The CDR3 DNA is TGTGCCAGCAGTTACGACCTAACAGATACGCAGTATTTT.

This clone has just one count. CDR3 bases: TGCGCCAGCAGCTTGGAGGGGGCTAACACCGGGGAGCTGTTTTTT. Its protein is CASSLEGANTGELFF. The chain carries TRBV5-1 and TRBJ2-2; TRBD1 matches at 7 bases. With V trimmed by 0 bases and J by 2 bases, 1 base remained unmatched. The CDR3 is made up of 15 amino acids. From germline, CDR1 is SGHRS and CDR2 YFSETQ.

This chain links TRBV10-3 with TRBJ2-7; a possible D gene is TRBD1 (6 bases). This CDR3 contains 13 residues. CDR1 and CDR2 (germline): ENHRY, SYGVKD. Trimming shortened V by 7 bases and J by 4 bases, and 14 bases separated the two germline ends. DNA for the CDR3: TGTGCCATCAACCGGGACACCAATTACGAGCAGTACTTC. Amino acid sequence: CAINRDTNYEQYF.

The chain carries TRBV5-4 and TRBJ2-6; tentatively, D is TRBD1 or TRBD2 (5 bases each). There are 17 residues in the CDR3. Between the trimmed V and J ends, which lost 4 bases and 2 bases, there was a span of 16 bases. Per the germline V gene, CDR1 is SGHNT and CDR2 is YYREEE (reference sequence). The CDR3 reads CASSPRGITTGANVLTF. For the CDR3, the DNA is TGTGCCAGCAGCCCCCGGGGCATTACAACTGGGGCCAACGTCCTGACTTTC.

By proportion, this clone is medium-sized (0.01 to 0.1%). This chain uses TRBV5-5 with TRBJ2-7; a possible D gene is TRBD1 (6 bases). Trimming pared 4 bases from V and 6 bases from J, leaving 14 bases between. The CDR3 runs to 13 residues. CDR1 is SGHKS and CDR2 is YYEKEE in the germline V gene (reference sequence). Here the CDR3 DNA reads TGTGCCAGCAGCCACCAGGGGTTACTCGAGCAGTACTTC. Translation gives CASSHQGLLEQYF.

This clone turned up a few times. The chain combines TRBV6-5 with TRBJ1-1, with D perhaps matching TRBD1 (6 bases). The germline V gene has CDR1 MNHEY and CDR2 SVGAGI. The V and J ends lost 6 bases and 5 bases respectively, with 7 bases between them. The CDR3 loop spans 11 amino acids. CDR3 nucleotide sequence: TGTGCCAGCAGCACAGGGACTGAAGCTTTCTTT. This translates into CASSTGTEAFF.

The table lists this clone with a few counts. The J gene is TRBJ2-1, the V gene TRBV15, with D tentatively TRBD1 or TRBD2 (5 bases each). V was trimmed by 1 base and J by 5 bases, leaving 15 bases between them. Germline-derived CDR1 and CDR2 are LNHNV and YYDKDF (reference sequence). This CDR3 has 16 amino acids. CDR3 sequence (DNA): TGTGCCACCAGCAGAGGGGGGTTCGGACTGAACAATGAGCAGTTCTTC. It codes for CATSRGGFGLNNEQFF.

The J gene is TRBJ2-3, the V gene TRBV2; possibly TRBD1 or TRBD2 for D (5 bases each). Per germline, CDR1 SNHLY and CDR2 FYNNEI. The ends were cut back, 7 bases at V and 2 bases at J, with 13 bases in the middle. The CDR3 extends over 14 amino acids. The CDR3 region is CASTFGTYTDTQYF. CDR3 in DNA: TGTGCCAGCACTTTCGGGACCTACACAGATACGCAGTATTTT. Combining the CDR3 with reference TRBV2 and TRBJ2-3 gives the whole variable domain EPEVTQTPSHQVTQMGQEVILRCVPISNHLYFYWYRQILGQKVEFLVSFYNNEISEKSEIFDDQFSVERPDGSNFTLKIRSTKLEDSAMYFCASTFGTYTDTQYFGPGTRLTVL.

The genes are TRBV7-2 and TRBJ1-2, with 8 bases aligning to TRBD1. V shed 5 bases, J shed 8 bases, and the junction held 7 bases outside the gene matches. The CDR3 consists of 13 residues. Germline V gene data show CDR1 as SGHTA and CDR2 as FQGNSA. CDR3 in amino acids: CASSIGQGSGYTF. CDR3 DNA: TGTGCCAGCAGCATCGGACAGGGAAGCGGCTACACCTTC.

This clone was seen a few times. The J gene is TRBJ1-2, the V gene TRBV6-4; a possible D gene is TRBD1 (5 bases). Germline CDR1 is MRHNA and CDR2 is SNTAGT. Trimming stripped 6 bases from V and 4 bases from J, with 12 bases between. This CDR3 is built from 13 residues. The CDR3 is CASRQDGFYGYTF. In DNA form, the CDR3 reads TGTGCCAGCAGACAGGACGGGTTCTATGGCTACACCTTC.

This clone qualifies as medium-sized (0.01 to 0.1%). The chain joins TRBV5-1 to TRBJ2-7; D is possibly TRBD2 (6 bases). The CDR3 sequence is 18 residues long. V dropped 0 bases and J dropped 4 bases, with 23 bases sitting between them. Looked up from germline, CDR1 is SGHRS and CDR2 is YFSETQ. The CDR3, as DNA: TGCGCCAGCAGCTTGGGGCGCGCGCAGGGAGGAGCCCATTACGAGCAGTACTTC. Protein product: CASSLGRAQGGAHYEQYF.

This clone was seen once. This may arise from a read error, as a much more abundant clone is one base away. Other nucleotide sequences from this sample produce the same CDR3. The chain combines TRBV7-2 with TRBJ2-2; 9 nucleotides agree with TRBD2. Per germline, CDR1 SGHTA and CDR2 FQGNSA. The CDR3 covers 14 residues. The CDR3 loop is CASSPGLAPGELFF. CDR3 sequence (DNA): TGCGCCAGCAGCCCTGGACTAGCGCCGGGGGAGCTGTTTTTT.

The CDR3 loop reads CASSPGLAAEAFF. The CDR3, as DNA: TGTGCCAGCTCACCGGGGCTCGCGGCTGAAGCTTTCTTT. This chain uses TRBV18 with TRBJ1-1; tentatively, D is TRBD1 (5 bases). The CDR3 contains 13 residues. From germline, CDR1 is KGHSH and CDR2 LQKENI. With 3 bases removed from V and 6 bases from J, the gap between germline ends came to 11 bases.

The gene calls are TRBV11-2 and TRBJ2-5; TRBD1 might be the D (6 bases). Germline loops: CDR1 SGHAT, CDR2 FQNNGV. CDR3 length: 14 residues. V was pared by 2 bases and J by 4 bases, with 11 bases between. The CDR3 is CASSLPNRVETQYF. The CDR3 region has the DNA TGTGCCAGCAGCTTACCGAACAGGGTAGAGACCCAGTACTTC. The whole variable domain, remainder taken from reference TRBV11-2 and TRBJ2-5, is EAGVAQSPRYKIIEKRQSVAFWCNPISGHATLYWYQQILGQGPKLLIQFQNNGVVDDSQLPKDRFSAERLKGVDSTLKIQPAKLEDSAVYLCASSLPNRVETQYFGPGTRLLVL.

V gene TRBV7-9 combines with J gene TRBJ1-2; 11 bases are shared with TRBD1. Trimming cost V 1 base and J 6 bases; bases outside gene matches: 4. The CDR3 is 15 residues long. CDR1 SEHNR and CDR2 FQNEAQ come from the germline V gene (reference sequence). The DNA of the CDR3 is TGTGCCAGCAGCTTAGACGGGACAGGGGGGAATGGCTACACCTTC. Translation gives CASSLDGTGGNGYTF.

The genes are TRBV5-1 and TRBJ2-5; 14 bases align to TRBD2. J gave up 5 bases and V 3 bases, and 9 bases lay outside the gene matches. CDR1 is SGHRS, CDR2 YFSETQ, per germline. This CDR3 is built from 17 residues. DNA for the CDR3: TGCGCCAGCAGCTCCATGACTAGCGGGGGGGCTGGGGAGACCCAGTACTTC. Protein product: CASSSMTSGGAGETQYF. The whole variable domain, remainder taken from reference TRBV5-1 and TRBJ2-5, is KAGVTQTPRYLIKTRGQQVTLSCSPISGHRSVSWYQQTPGQGLQFLFEYFSETQRNKGNFPGRFSGRQFSNSRSEMNVSTLELGDSALYLCASSSMTSGGAGETQYFGPGTRLLVL.

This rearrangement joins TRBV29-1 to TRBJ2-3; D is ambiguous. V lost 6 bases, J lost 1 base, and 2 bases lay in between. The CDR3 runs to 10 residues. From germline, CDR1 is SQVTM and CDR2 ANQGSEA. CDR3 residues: CSVGTDTQYF. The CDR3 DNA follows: TGCAGCGTAGGCACAGATACGCAGTATTTT.

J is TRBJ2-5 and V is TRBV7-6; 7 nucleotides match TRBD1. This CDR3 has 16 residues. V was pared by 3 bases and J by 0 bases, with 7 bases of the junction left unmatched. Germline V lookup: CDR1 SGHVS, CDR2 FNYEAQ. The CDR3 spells CASSLNGRGNQETQYF. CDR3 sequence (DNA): TGTGCCAGCAGCTTGAACGGCAGGGGGAACCAAGAGACCCAGTACTTC.

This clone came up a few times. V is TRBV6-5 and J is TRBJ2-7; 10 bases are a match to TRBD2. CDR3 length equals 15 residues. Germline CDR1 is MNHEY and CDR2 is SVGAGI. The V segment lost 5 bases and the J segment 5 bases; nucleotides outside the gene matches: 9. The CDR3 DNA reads TGTGCCAGCAGTCCACCGCTAGCGGGAGTCCACGAGCAGTACTTC. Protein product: CASSPPLAGVHEQYF.

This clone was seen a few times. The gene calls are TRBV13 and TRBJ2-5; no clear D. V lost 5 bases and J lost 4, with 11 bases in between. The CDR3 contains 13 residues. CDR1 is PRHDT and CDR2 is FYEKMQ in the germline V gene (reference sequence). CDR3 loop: CASSPRPRETQYF. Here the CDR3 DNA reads TGTGCCAGCAGCCCACGCCCGCGAGAGACCCAGTACTTC.